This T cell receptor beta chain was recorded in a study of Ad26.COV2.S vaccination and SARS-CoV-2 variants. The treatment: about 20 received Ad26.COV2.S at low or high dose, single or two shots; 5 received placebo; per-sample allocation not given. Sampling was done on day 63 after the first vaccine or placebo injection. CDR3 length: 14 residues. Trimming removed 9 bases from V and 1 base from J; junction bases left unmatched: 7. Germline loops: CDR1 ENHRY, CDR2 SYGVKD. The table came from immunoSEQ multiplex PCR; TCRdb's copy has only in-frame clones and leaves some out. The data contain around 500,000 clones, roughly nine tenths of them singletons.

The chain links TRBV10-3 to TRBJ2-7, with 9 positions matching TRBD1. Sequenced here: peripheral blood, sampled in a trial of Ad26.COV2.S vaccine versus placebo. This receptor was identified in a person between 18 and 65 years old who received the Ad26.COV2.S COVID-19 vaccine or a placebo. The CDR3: CAIRPGQGSYEQYF. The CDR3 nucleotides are TGTGCCATTCGGCCGGGACAGGGTTCCTACGAGCAGTACTTC.